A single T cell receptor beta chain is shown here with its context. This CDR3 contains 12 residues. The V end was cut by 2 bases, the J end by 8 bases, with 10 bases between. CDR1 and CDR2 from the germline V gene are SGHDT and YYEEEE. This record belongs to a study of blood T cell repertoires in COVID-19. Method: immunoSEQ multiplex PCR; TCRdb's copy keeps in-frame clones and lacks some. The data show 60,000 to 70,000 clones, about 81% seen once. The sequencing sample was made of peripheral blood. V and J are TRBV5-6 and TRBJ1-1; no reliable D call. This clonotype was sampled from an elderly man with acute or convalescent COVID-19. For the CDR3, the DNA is TGTGCCAGCAGCTTAAACAGTTTCGAAGCTTTCTTT. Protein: CASSLNSFEAFF. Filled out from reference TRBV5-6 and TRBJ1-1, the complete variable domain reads DAGVTQSPTHLIKTRGQQVTLRCSPKSGHDTVSWYQQALGQGPQFIFQYYEEEERQRGNFPDRFSGHQFPNYSSELNVNALLLGDSALYLCASSLNSFEAFFGQGTRLTVV.